The clone carrying this T cell receptor beta chain was detected ten times or more. As originally analysed: The authors estimated nucleated cell counts from reference gene primer amplification. Sequencing used immunoSEQ multiplex PCR; TCRdb keeps in-frame clones, though not all of them. V, J and clone size derive from that table, while D and trimming were established from the DNA sequence. Here the sample spans approximately 190,000 clones, 75% to 85% being singletons. The CDR3 runs to 15 residues. V was pared by 5 bases and J by 5 bases, with 16 bases between. The germline gives CDR1 SGHRS, CDR2 YFSETQ. The sample originates from a study of blood T cell repertoires in COVID-19. About the study: Acute and convalescent COVID-19 samples came from the United States, Italy and Spain. In each case, the material was cDNA or gDNA derived from T cells, B-cell-depleted T cells, or PBMCs.

This TCR was recovered from a man between 60 and 75 years old with acute or convalescent COVID-19. Specimen: peripheral blood. The chain has TRBV5-1 and TRBJ2-2, with D maybe TRBD2 (7 bases). The CDR3 loop reads CASSPGGAGTGELFF. For the CDR3, the DNA is TGCGCCAGCAGTCCGGGGGGCGCGGGTACCGGGGAGCTGTTTTTT.